The clone carrying this T cell receptor beta chain has at least ten counts. No antigen is known for it. This library used about 400 ng RNA and molecular barcoded adaptors spanning alpha/delta and beta/gamma chains. TCRdb recomputed calls from the reads with MiXCR, one row per CDR3 protein. The sample contains fewer than 45,000 distinct CDR3 sequences, 13% of which appear only once. This sample was included in a study of read filtering for tumor transcriptome and immune sequencing. CDR1 is SGHTA, CDR2 FQGNSA, per germline. V trimming: 5 bases; J trimming: 0 bases; junction bases outside the gene matches: 4. The CDR3 has 15 amino acids. General study results and limits: The CD138-negative fraction was mixed bone marrow immune cells, not pure T cells.

Material: a population of CD138-negative cells sorted from bone marrow. The chain is built from TRBV7-2 and TRBJ2-3, with 8 bases matching TRBD2. The TCR was taken from a donor aged 40 or older with multiple myeloma. CDR3 DNA sequence: TGTGCCAGCAGCAGAGCGGGAGTAAGCACAGATACGCAGTATTTT. It is translated as CASSRAGVSTDTQYF.